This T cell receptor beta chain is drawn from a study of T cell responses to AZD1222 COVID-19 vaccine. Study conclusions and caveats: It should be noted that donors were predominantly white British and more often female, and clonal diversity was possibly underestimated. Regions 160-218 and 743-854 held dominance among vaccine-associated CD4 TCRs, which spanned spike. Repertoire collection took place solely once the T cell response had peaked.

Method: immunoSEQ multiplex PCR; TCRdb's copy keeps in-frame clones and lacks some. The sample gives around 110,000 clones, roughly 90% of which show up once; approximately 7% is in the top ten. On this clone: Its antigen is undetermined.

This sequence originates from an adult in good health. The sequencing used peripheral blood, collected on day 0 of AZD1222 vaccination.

CDR3 bases: TGTGCCAGCAGTTTCAGGGCAGTAGATTTGGGCTACACCTTC. Its protein product is CASSFRAVDLGYTF. The chain joins TRBV28 to TRBJ1-2; perhaps TRBD1 as D (5 bases). Trimming left V 3 bases short and J 8 bases short, with 16 bases between. This CDR3 has 14 residues. Looked up from germline, CDR1 is MDHEN and CDR2 is SYDVKM.